This T cell receptor (beta chain) originates from a study of CD8 T cells in Susac syndrome. Study findings and constraints: Clonal expansion was not observed in the Susac syndrome CD4+ T cell repertoires.

As concerns this clonotype: Its cognate antigen is unknown.

It was with random hexamers that about 0.45 to 1 ug RNA was reverse transcribed. TCRdb re-derived calls from the immunoSEQ multiplex PCR reads in MiXCR, one entry per CDR3 protein. This repertoire shows some 110,000 distinct CDR3 sequences, nearly 96% found once; its top ten account for less than 0.15%. The receptor comes from a human donor with Susac syndrome. Sequencing input: CD4+ T cells from PBMCs.

CDR3 in DNA: TGCGCCAGCAGCCAAACTAGCGGGAGTAGGGGTGAGCAGTTCTTC. This gives the protein CASSQTSGSRGEQFF. This chain connects TRBV4-1 to TRBJ2-1, with 11 positions matching TRBD2. Germline V gene data show CDR1 as MGHRA and CDR2 as YSYEKL. Trimming removed 2 bases from V and 9 bases from J; junction bases left unmatched: 6. The CDR3 sequence is 15 residues long.